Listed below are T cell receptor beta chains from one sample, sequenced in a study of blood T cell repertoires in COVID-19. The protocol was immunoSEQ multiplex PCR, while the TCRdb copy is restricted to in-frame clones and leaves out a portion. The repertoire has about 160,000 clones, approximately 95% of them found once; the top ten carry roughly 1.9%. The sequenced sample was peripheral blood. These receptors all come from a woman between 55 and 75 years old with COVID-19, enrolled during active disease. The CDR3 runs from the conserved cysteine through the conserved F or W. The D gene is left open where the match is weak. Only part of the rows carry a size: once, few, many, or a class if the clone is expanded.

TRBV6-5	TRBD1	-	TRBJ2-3	CASRGWDSPTDTQYF	TGTGCCAGCAGAGGATGGGACAGCCCCACAGATACGCAGTATTTT
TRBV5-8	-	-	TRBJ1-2	CASSTDRLGYTF	TGTGCCAGCAGCACCGACAGGCTGGGCTACACCTTC
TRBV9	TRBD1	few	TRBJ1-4	CASSASRQGYEKLFF	TGTGCCAGCAGCGCTAGCCGACAGGGGTACGAAAAACTGTTTTTT
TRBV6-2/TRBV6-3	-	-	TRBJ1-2	CASSPLWGLENYGYTF	TGTGCCAGCAGTCCCCTTTGGGGGCTAGAAAACTATGGCTACACCTTC
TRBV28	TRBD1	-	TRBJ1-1	CASSLGTVKTEAFF	TGTGCCAGCAGTCTAGGGACAGTGAAAACTGAAGCTTTCTTT
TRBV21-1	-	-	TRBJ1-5	CASSKVTGGHDNSNQPQHF	TGTGCCAGCAGCAAAGTTACAGGGGGTCACGATAATAGCAATCAGCCCCAGCATTTT
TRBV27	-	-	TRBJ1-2	CASSFPDGYGYTF	TGTGCCAGCAGTTTTCCCGACGGGTATGGCTACACCTTC
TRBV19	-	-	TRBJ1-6	CASSQRGGSYNSPLHF	TGTGCCAGTAGCCAGCGAGGAGGGTCCTATAATTCACCCCTCCACTTT
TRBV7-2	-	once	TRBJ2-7	CASRSARTSSYEQYF	TGTGCCAGCAGGTCAGCCCGCACCTCTAGCTACGAGCAGTACTTC
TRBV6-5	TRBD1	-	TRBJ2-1	CASSYSVQGAHDEQFF	TGTGCCAGCAGTTACTCGGTACAGGGGGCGCATGATGAGCAGTTCTTC
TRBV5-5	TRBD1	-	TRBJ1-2	CASSLEGQGIGYTF	TGTGCCAGCAGTCTGGAGGGACAGGGAATAGGCTACACCTTC
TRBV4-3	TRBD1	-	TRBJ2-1	CASSQGTGGLGEQFF	TGCGCCAGCAGCCAAGGGACAGGGGGTCTGGGGGAGCAGTTCTTC
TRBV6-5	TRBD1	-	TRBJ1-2	CASSWTTGNGYTF	TGTGCCAGCAGTTGGACGACAGGGAATGGCTACACCTTC
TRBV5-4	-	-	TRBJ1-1	CASRDTPMNTEAFF	TGTGCCAGCAGAGACACACCCATGAACACTGAAGCTTTCTTT
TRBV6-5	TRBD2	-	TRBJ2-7	CASRASGGAYEQYF	TGTGCCAGCAGGGCTAGCGGGGGGGCGTACGAGCAGTACTTC
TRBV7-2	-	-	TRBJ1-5	CASSSQGANQPQHF	TGTGCCAGCAGCTCACAGGGTGCCAATCAGCCCCAGCATTTT
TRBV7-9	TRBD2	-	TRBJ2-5	CASRAGGPQETQYF	TGTGCCAGCAGAGCGGGGGGGCCTCAAGAGACCCAGTACTTC
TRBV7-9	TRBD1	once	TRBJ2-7	CASSLDRSSYEQYF	TGTGCCAGCAGCTTGGACAGGAGCTCCTACGAGCAGTACTTC
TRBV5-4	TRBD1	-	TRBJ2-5	CASSSGGPSLETQYF	TGTGCCAGCAGCTCAGGGGGTCCGTCTCTGGAGACCCAGTACTTC
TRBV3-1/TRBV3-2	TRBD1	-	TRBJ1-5	CASSQDSPQGAPSQPQHF	TGTGCCAGCAGCCAAGATTCCCCTCAGGGGGCGCCCAGTCAGCCCCAGCATTTT
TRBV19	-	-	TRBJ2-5	CASSIGLIQETQYF	TGTGCCAGTAGTATTGGGCTCATCCAAGAGACCCAGTACTTC
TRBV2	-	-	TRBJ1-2	CASTLRGSGPSAYGYTF	TGTGCCAGCACCCTAAGGGGGTCGGGACCCTCGGCCTATGGCTACACCTTC
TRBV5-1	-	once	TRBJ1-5	CASSFAGGDNQPQHF	TGCGCCAGCAGCTTTGCCGGCGGGGACAATCAGCCCCAGCATTTT
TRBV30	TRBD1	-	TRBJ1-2	CAYTGATNYGYTF	TGTGCCTACACAGGGGCCACTAACTATGGCTACACCTTC
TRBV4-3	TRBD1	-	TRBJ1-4	CASSQGSTGGSEKLFF	TGCGCCAGCAGCCAAGGAAGTACAGGGGGCAGCGAAAAACTGTTTTTT
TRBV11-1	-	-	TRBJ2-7	CASSLRLGGFKNEQYF	TGTGCCAGCAGCCTCCGGCTAGGGGGATTTAAGAACGAGCAGTACTTC
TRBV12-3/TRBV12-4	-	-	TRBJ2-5	CASSLSSQETQYF	TGTGCCAGCAGTTTATCCTCCCAAGAGACCCAGTACTTC
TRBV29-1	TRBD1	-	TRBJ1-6	CSVQGAIPGSPLHF	TGCAGCGTTCAGGGGGCGATACCGGGTTCACCCCTCCACTTT
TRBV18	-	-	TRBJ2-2	CASSPRTVDTGELFF	TGTGCCAGCTCACCGCGGACAGTGGACACCGGGGAGCTGTTTTTT
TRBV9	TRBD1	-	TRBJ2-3	CASSYRGRGTDTQYF	TGTGCCAGCAGCTACAGGGGGCGCGGCACAGATACGCAGTATTTT
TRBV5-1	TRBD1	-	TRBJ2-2	CASRSSPGQGDTGELFF	TGCGCCAGCAGGTCATCTCCGGGACAGGGGGACACCGGGGAGCTGTTTTTT
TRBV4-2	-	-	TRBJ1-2	CASSQDWAGDFYGYTF	TGTGCCAGCAGCCAAGATTGGGCGGGGGATTTCTATGGCTACACCTTC
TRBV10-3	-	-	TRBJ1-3	CAIMRTGTSGNTIYF	TGTGCCATCATGAGAACAGGGACCTCTGGAAACACCATATATTTT
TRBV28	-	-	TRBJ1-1	CASSSRSGEAFF	TGTGCCAGCAGTTCCCGCTCAGGGGAAGCTTTCTTT
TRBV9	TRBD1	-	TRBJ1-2	CASSTLGQVANYGYTF	TGTGCCAGCAGCACCTTGGGACAGGTAGCTAACTATGGCTACACCTTC
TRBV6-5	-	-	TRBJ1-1	CASSPEGVETEAFF	TGTGCCAGCAGTCCCGAGGGGGTCGAAACTGAAGCTTTCTTT
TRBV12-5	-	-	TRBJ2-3	CASGLGDSGRTDTQYF	TGTGCTAGTGGTTTGGGGGACTCTGGACGCACAGATACGCAGTATTTT
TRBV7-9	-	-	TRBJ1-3	CASSLTPLRKSGNTIYF	TGTGCCAGCAGCTTAACACCCTTGAGGAAGTCTGGAAACACCATATATTTT
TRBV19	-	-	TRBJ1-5	CASSAGLGTSLAQHF	TGTGCCAGTAGTGCAGGACTCGGGACATCCTTGGCCCAGCATTTT
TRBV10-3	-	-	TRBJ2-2	CAIRTAENTGELFF	TGTGCCATCCGTACGGCGGAGAACACCGGGGAGCTGTTTTTT
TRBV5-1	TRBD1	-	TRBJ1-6	CASSPGTGLSPLHF	TGCGCCAGCAGTCCCGGGACAGGCCTCTCACCCCTCCACTTT
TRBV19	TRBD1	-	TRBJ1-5	CASSADRGQPQHF	TGTGCCAGTAGTGCCGACAGGGGTCAGCCCCAGCATTTT
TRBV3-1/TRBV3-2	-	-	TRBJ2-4	CASSQPDSGVRENIQYF	TGTGCCAGCAGCCAACCCGATTCGGGGGTCCGGGAAAACATTCAGTACTTC